The rows below give T cell receptor beta chains drawn from one sample of a study of identical twins. TCRdb reprocessed the 5' RACE reads via MiXCR and lists one record per CDR3 protein. Of about 200,000 distinct CDR3 sequences listed, about 6.7% were seen once; the top ten hold roughly 15%. These data were also reused for a study on T cells expressing NK-cell markers.

The sequenced sample was CD8+ T cells sorted from blood. The receptors derive from a woman under 30 in good health. Both conserved end residues are part of each CDR3. Each record gives: D gene, J gene, clone size, V gene, CDR3 protein, CDR3 DNA. The D gene is left open where the match is weak. Only part of the rows carry a size: once, few, many, or a class if the clone is expanded.

TRBD1 TRBJ2-4 few TRBV12-3/TRBV12-4 CASSRGEGANIQYF TGTGCCAGCAGCCGGGGAGAGGGGGCAAACATTCAGTACTTC
. TRBJ1-2 many TRBV5-1 CASSLDLTNYGYTF TGCGCCAGCAGCTTGGACCTGACTAACTATGGCTACACCTTC
. TRBJ2-7 . TRBV20-1 CSARGDSSLGHEQYF TGCAGTGCTAGAGGTGACAGTAGCCTAGGTCACGAGCAGTACTTC
. TRBJ2-1 few TRBV7-3 CASSLRRADSYNEQFF TGTGCCAGCAGCTTAAGAAGAGCGGACTCCTACAATGAGCAGTTCTTC
. TRBJ2-1 few TRBV7-8 CASSLAPESLDNEQFF TGTGCCAGCAGCTTAGCGCCCGAGAGTCTGGACAATGAGCAGTTCTTC
TRBD2 TRBJ2-5 few TRBV7-9 CASSLSGSGETQYF TGTGCCAGCAGCCTCAGCGGGAGTGGAGAGACCCAGTACTTC
. TRBJ2-6 few TRBV3-1 CASTPGSGANVLTF TGTGCCAGCACCCCTGGCTCTGGGGCCAACGTCCTGACTTTC
. TRBJ2-1 few TRBV19 CASGRDSSSYNEQFF TGTGCCAGTGGTCGTGACAGCAGCTCCTACAATGAGCAGTTCTTC
TRBD2 TRBJ2-7 . TRBV10-2 CASSEGLAGEYEQYF TGCGCCAGCAGTGAGGGTCTAGCGGGAGAGTACGAGCAGTACTTC
TRBD2 TRBJ2-1 many TRBV12-3/TRBV12-4 CASRLLAGSYNEQFF TGTGCCAGCAGGCTTCTAGCGGGCTCCTACAATGAGCAGTTCTTC
TRBD2 TRBJ2-2 . TRBV2 CASRQHPGTSGSRSGELFF TGTGCCAGCAGGCAACACCCCGGGACTAGCGGGAGTCGGAGCGGGGAGCTGTTTTTT
TRBD2 TRBJ2-3 . TRBV12-5 CASGFNGRDYTQYF TGTGCTAGTGGTTTTAACGGGAGGGATTATACGCAGTATTTT
. TRBJ2-1 . TRBV11-2 CASTSWERVGAYNEQFF TGTGCCAGCACCTCATGGGAAAGGGTAGGGGCCTACAATGAGCAGTTCTTC
TRBD1 TRBJ2-7 . TRBV9 CASSGPGTDPYEQYF TGTGCCAGCAGCGGTCCGGGGACAGATCCCTACGAGCAGTACTTC
. TRBJ2-3 many TRBV9 CASSVNLRLGEDTQYF TGTGCCAGCAGCGTAAACCTGAGACTAGGTGAGGATACGCAGTATTTT
. TRBJ1-2 few TRBV7-2 CASSLVGDQAPYGYTF TGTGCCAGCAGCTTAGTAGGAGACCAGGCCCCTTATGGCTACACCTTC
TRBD2 TRBJ2-1 few TRBV27 CASSYTSGSYNEQFF TGTGCCAGCAGTTACACTAGCGGGAGCTACAATGAGCAGTTCTTC
TRBD2 TRBJ2-1 many TRBV9 CASSSGGLSYGDEQFF TGTGCCAGCAGCTCTGGGGGACTATCGTATGGTGATGAGCAGTTCTTC
TRBD2 TRBJ2-5 few TRBV6-7 CASSYPSLAKRECEETQYF TGTGCCAGCAGTTACCCCTCACTCGCCAAGCGGGAGTGTGAAGAGACCCAGTACTTC
. TRBJ2-1 . TRBV3-1 CASSPRQTGAYNEQFF TGTGCCAGCAGCCCCCGCCAAACGGGGGCTTACAATGAGCAGTTCTTC
. TRBJ2-1 few TRBV9 CASSFSWDEQFF TGTGCCAGCAGCTTTAGTTGGGATGAGCAGTTCTTC
. TRBJ1-2 . TRBV6-5 CASSYAGTLETDGYTF TGTGCCAGCAGTTATGCCGGGACACTCGAAACAGATGGCTACACCTTC
TRBD1 TRBJ2-3 . TRBV12-3/TRBV12-4 CASSFPGQGESTDTQYF TGTGCCAGCAGTTTCCCCGGACAGGGGGAAAGCACAGATACGCAGTATTTT
. TRBJ1-5 few TRBV27 CASSGQRNQPQHF TGTGCCAGCAGTGGACAGCGCAATCAGCCCCAGCATTTT
TRBD2 TRBJ2-7 few TRBV15 CATSRDGSPGLGPSYEQYF TGTGCCACCAGCAGAGATGGGTCACCGGGACTAGGGCCCTCCTACGAGCAGTACTTC
. TRBJ2-1 few TRBV14 CASGRSGNEQFF TGTGCCAGCGGACGATCAGGGAATGAGCAGTTCTTC
. TRBJ1-2 many TRBV12-3/TRBV12-4 CASLDVSANYGYTF TGTGCCAGCCTCGATGTGAGTGCTAACTATGGCTACACCTTC
. TRBJ2-7 many TRBV5-1 CASSWGSGALEQYF TGCGCCAGCAGCTGGGGGTCGGGAGCTCTTGAGCAGTACTTC
. TRBJ2-3 many TRBV12-3/TRBV12-4 CASTKEDTDTQYF TGTGCCAGCACCAAGGAAGACACAGATACGCAGTATTTT
. TRBJ1-6 . TRBV2 CASSDATRRYNSPLHF TGTGCCAGCAGTGACGCTACTCGACGCTATAATTCACCCCTCCACTTT
. TRBJ2-1 few TRBV28 CAIVDGNEQFF TGTGCCATCGTTGACGGTAATGAGCAGTTCTTC
. TRBJ1-2 . TRBV25-1 CASSAGGDGYTF TGTGCCAGCAGTGCCGGCGGGGACGGCTACACCTTC
TRBD1 TRBJ2-2 few TRBV11-1 CASSPQPGQGARNTGELFF TGTGCCAGCAGCCCCCAGCCGGGACAGGGGGCTAGGAACACCGGGGAGCTGTTTTTT
TRBD1 TRBJ1-1 . TRBV4-2 CASSRLDRVDTEAFF TGTGCCAGCAGCCGCCTTGACAGGGTCGACACTGAAGCTTTCTTT
TRBD1 TRBJ1-2 few TRBV12-3/TRBV12-4 CASSRKGAKDGYTF TGTGCCAGCAGTAGAAAGGGGGCTAAGGATGGCTACACCTTC
. TRBJ2-5 many TRBV4-3 CASSQDYLGDETQYF TGCGCCAGCAGCCAAGATTACTTAGGGGACGAGACCCAGTACTTC
. TRBJ2-2 many TRBV5-1 CASTGDSTGELFF TGCGCCAGCACAGGGGATTCCACCGGGGAGCTGTTTTTT
. TRBJ1-2 few TRBV20-1 CSAFDSYGYTF TGCAGTGCTTTTGACAGCTATGGCTACACCTTC
. TRBJ1-6 many TRBV9 CASSVEDDAKLHF TGTGCCAGCAGCGTAGAGGACGACGCAAAGCTCCACTTT
. TRBJ1-2 many TRBV20-1 CSARDRNRVDGYTF TGCAGTGCTAGAGATCGTAACAGGGTGGATGGCTACACCTTC
TRBD1 TRBJ1-2 few TRBV24-1 CATSDETGTEFYGYTF TGTGCCACCAGTGATGAGACCGGGACAGAATTCTATGGCTACACCTTC
. TRBJ2-7 few TRBV28 CASEPGTEVYEQYF TGTGCCAGTGAGCCCGGGACGGAGGTCTACGAGCAGTACTTC
. TRBJ1-4 . TRBV4-3 CASSQDAGVNLFF TGCGCCAGCAGCCAAGATGCGGGGGTGAACCTGTTTTTT
TRBD1 TRBJ2-2 many TRBV5-8 CASSLGQVPTGELFF TGTGCCAGCAGCCTAGGACAGGTCCCAACCGGGGAGCTGTTTTTT
. TRBJ2-2 . TRBV5-4 CASSMPESVTGELFF TGTGCCAGCAGCATGCCGGAGAGCGTCACCGGGGAGCTGTTTTTT
. TRBJ1-1 few TRBV20-1 CSAPTMNTEAFF TGCAGTGCCCCGACGATGAACACTGAAGCTTTCTTT
. TRBJ2-7 . TRBV20-1 CSARDIRGPYEQYF TGCAGTGCTAGAGATATACGGGGGCCCTACGAGCAGTACTTC
TRBD2 TRBJ2-7 few TRBV6-2/TRBV6-3 CASSRPGLAGVEAEQYF TGTGCCAGCAGTCGACCGGGACTAGCGGGAGTTGAGGCCGAGCAGTACTTC
. TRBJ1-1 many TRBV12-3/TRBV12-4 CATGTVNTEAFF TGTGCCACGGGGACCGTTAACACTGAAGCTTTCTTT
. TRBJ1-1 few TRBV29-1 CSVAGGTTDFDTEAFF TGCAGCGTCGCTGGGGGCACGACAGACTTTGACACTGAAGCTTTCTTT
. TRBJ2-1 . TRBV10-2 CASGQGGYNEQFF TGCGCCAGTGGACAGGGAGGGTACAATGAGCAGTTCTTC
. TRBJ2-7 . TRBV13 CASSPLGVGYEQYF TGTGCCAGCAGCCCCTTAGGGGTTGGTTACGAGCAGTACTTC
. TRBJ1-6 . TRBV5-4 CASSLGVGDNSPLHF TGTGCCAGCAGCTTGGGTGTCGGAGATAATTCACCCCTCCACTTT
TRBD1 TRBJ2-7 many TRBV29-1 CSVRGSRGRPYEQYF TGCAGCGTTAGGGGGTCGAGGGGGCGTCCCTACGAGCAGTACTTC
TRBD1 TRBJ1-2 . TRBV7-6 CASSPGTAASYGYTF TGTGCCAGCAGCCCCGGGACAGCCGCGTCCTATGGCTACACCTTC
. TRBJ2-3 . TRBV7-6 CASSGGVTDTQYF TGTGCCAGCAGCGGTGGGGTCACAGATACGCAGTATTTT
. TRBJ1-4 . TRBV5-5 CSSSSEGEAGEKLFF TGTTCCAGCAGCTCGGAGGGGGAGGCGGGTGAAAAACTGTTTTTT
. TRBJ1-3 many TRBV12-3/TRBV12-4 CASNLKGAGNTIYF TGTGCCAGCAACTTGAAGGGGGCTGGAAACACCATATATTTT
. TRBJ1-6 few TRBV3-1 CASSQDFRDSSSPLHF TGTGCCAGCAGCCAAGATTTTCGGGACTCAAGTTCACCCCTCCACTTT
. TRBJ2-7 many TRBV12-3/TRBV12-4 CASSDSGGHEQYF TGTGCCAGCAGCGATTCCGGGGGCCACGAGCAGTACTTC